This T cell receptor (beta chain) was documented in a study of blood T cell repertoires in COVID-19 (dated by TCRdb to 2020 to 2022). Broadly, across the study: Collaborator samples came from the United States, Italy and Spain and covered acute and convalescent phases of COVID-19. Nearly every sample came with metadata listing a de-identified subject ID, COVID-19 status, age in years and sex. Where HLA class I and class II types were available, the types were taken from metadata supplied by the sample provider, not from assay-based typing. The repertoires were released in a freely available public database meant as a resource for research on the immune response to SARS-CoV-2. The material from the prospective study consisted of cDNA or gDNA derived from T cells, B-cell-depleted T cells, or PBMCs. Subjects who had been exposed to COVID-19, were actively infected with it, or had recovered from it provided the deeply sampled blood TCRbeta repertoires that made up the dataset. Samples were obtained from the ongoing ImmuneRACE study (first 160 participants) and from roughly 1,300 subjects provided by 6 global collaborators. On the study overall, not on this receptor specifically: How much clinical and demographic metadata was included differed by source and by participant, and the metadata was provided uncurated.

Collaborating institutions collected whole blood in K2EDTA tubes following their own protocols. For TCRbeta analysis, collaborator samples were shipped as frozen whole blood, as isolated PBMCs, or as DNA extracted from either sample type. A note on this clone: Its antigen is not yet known. Per-base quality was not reported, and no clone a single base away is much larger than it.

V and J lose 3 bases and 2 bases, and a span of 10 bases separates them. From a lookup of the germline V gene (reference sequence), CDR1 and CDR2 are GTSNPN and SVGIG. The cysteine opens and the phenylalanine closes a CDR3 of 14 amino acids. Of all the DNA, just the CDR3 is kept, 42 bases in frame from base 1. TCRbeta CDR3 regions were amplified from genomic DNA using the immunoSEQ Assay, a bias-controlled multiplex PCR. Concerning the study's data processing: The number of nucleated cells in each sample was estimated from the amplification of reference gene primers within the assay. To quantify the absolute abundance of each unique TCRbeta CDR3 rearrangement, sequence reads were collapsed and filtered. For each sample, productive Simpson clonality was calculated by taking the square root of Simpson's diversity index across productive rearrangements. TCRdb took over this immuneACCESS table, retaining in-frame rearrangements with V and J assigned. Such tables are incomplete; in checked studies, under half of the missing clones stem from an unresolved V gene, and the remainder is unexplained. V, J and clone size reflect that table, while D and trimming were determined from the DNA. The sample records about 200,000 clones, around nine tenths of which are singletons. Jointly, the top ten make up 3% to 3.5% of the sample.

Sequencing was done on a sample of peripheral blood. The sequence was collected from a man aged 60 to 75 with acute or convalescent COVID-19. The chain is made from TRBV30 and TRBJ2-2; no D segment can be confidently identified. For the CDR3, the sequence is CAWRTFSNTGELFF. The sequence in DNA is TGTGCCTGGAGGACTTTTTCAAACACCGGGGAGCTGTTTTTT.